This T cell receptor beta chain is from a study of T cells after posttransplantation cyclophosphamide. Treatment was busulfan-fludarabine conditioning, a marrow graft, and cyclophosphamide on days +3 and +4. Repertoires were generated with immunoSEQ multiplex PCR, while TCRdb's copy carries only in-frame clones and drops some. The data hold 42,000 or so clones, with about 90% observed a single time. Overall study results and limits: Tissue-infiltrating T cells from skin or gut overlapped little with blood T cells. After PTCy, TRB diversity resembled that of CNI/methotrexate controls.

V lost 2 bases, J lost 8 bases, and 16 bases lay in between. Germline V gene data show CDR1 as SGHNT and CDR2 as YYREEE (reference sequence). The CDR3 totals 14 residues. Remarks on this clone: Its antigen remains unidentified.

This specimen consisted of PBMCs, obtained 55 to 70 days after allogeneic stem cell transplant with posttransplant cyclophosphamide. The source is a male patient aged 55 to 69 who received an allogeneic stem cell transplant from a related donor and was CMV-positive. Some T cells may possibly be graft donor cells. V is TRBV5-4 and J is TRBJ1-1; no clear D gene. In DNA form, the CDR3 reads TGTGCCAGCAGCTTTGGACTGGGGAAGATGGAAGCTTTCTTT. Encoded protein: CASSFGLGKMEAFF.